The 22 T cell receptor beta chains below come from one sample, sequenced in a study of monozygotic twins with inflammatory bowel disease. TCRdb reworked the 5' RACE reads into one entry per CDR3 protein, no DNA. The listing contains tens of thousands of distinct CDR3 sequences. Sequencing input: blood. Receptors were obtained from a human donor with ulcerative colitis or Crohn's disease, or a healthy co-twin of an affected twin (not recorded which).

The chain is built from TRBV20-1 and TRBJ2-4; TCRdb's D call, TRBD1, is unchecked because there is no DNA. CDR3 length: 14 amino acids. Looked up from germline, CDR1 is DFQATT and CDR2 is SNEGSKA (reference sequence). This CDR3 reads CSARDWGRANIQYF.

The chain employs TRBV13 and TRBJ1-1; the TRBD1 assignment by TCRdb is unverifiable without DNA. This CDR3 contains 14 residues. Germline V gives CDR1 PRHDT, CDR2 FYEKMQ (reference sequence). The chain's CDR3 is CASSPDRRPTEAFF. The variable domain in full, with the rest retrieved from reference TRBV13 and TRBJ1-1, is AAGVIQSPRHLIKEKRETATLKCYPIPRHDTVYWYQQGPGQDPQFLISFYEKMQSDKGSIPDRFSAQQFSDYHSELNMSSLELGDSALYFCASSPDRRPTEAFFGQGTRLTVV.

The rearrangement joins TRBV13 to TRBJ2-1; TCRdb indicates TRBD1, and absent DNA this call remains unverified. This CDR3 has 14 residues. CDR1 is PRHDT and CDR2 is FYEKMQ in the germline V gene (reference sequence). The CDR3 protein is CASSLVRGHNEQFF.

The chain has TRBV12-3 or TRBV12-4 and TRBJ2-7; the TCRdb call, TRBD2, lacks DNA for checking. This CDR3 spans 11 amino acids. The CDR3 loop reads CASGRVDEQYF.

The rearrangement joins TRBV7-9 to TRBJ2-1; the TCRdb call, TRBD1, lacks DNA for checking. The CDR3 contains 15 residues. Germline values: CDR1 SEHNR, CDR2 FQNEAQ (reference sequence). The CDR3 loop is CASSLVQRGHDEQFF. The complete variable domain, with remaining parts taken from reference TRBV7-9 and TRBJ2-1, reads DTGVSQNPRHKITKRGQNVTFRCDPISEHNRLYWYRQTLGQGPEFLTYFQNEAQLEKSRLLSDRFSAERPKGSFSTLEIQRTEQGDSAMYLCASSLVQRGHDEQFFGPGTRLTVL.

The chain links TRBV5-1 to TRBJ2-7; the TRBD1 assignment by TCRdb is unverifiable without DNA. This CDR3 contains 12 residues. CDR1 is SGHRS and CDR2 is YFSETQ in the germline V gene. This CDR3 is CASSVQGDEQYF.

The V call is TRBV7-2, the J call TRBJ2-3. This CDR3 region has 12 residues. Germline lookup yields CDR1 SGHTA and CDR2 FQGNSA. CDR3: CASSLDLDTQYF.

The chain uses TRBV5-1 and TRBJ2-3; the TRBD2 assignment by TCRdb is unverifiable without DNA. The CDR3 is 16 residues long. Germline CDR1 and CDR2: SGHRS and YFSETQ. CDR3 amino acids: CASSLGPSGSTDTQYF.

The gene calls are TRBV5-5 and TRBJ1-2. Germline CDR1 and CDR2: SGHKS and YYEKEE (reference sequence). The CDR3 spans 12 residues. CDR3 sequence: CASSFEAYGYTF.

The chain recombines TRBV7-2 with TRBJ1-2; TCRdb indicates TRBD1, and absent DNA this call remains unverified. The CDR3 length is 13 residues. Germline CDR1 reads SGHTA; CDR2 reads FQGNSA. The CDR3 sequence is CASSVDSERGYTF. Full variable domain (missing parts from reference TRBV7-2 and TRBJ1-2): GAGVSQSPSNKVTEKGKDVELRCDPISGHTALYWYRQSLGQGLEFLIYFQGNSAPDKSGLPSDRFSAERTGGSVSTLTIQRTQQEDSAVYLCASSVDSERGYTFGSGTRLTVV.

The chain carries TRBV4-1 and TRBJ2-7; the TCRdb call, TRBD2, lacks DNA for checking. This CDR3 has 16 amino acids. The germline CDR1 and CDR2 sequences are MGHRA and YSYEKL. The CDR3 region is CASSRTESSPSYEQYF.

The V gene is TRBV15, the J gene TRBJ1-5; the TRBD1 assignment by TCRdb is unverifiable without DNA. This CDR3 has 16 amino acids. The germline CDR1 and CDR2 sequences are LNHNV and YYDKDF (reference sequence). CDR3 residues: CATSFPGQGISQPQHF.

The CDR3 region is CSALSGSTEAFF. The J gene is TRBJ1-1, the V gene TRBV20-1; TCRdb's D call of TRBD1 is untestable without DNA. The CDR3 length is 12 residues. Germline V gene lookup returns CDR1 DFQATT and CDR2 SNEGSKA (reference sequence).

The J gene is TRBJ2-3, the V gene TRBV5-1. The CDR3 covers 13 residues. Germline values: CDR1 SGHRS, CDR2 YFSETQ. CDR3 loop: CASSIVFTDTQYF. Full variable domain (remainder filled in from reference TRBV5-1 and TRBJ2-3): KAGVTQTPRYLIKTRGQQVTLSCSPISGHRSVSWYQQTPGQGLQFLFEYFSETQRNKGNFPGRFSGRQFSNSRSEMNVSTLELGDSALYLCASSIVFTDTQYFGPGTRLTVL.

The CDR3 region is CASSLAFETQYF. The V gene is TRBV7-2, the J gene TRBJ2-5. The CDR3 consists of 12 residues. CDR1 is SGHTA, CDR2 FQGNSA, per germline.

J is TRBJ2-2 and V is TRBV18; TCRdb lists TRBD1, though no DNA is available to test this call. The CDR3 length is 18 residues. The germline V gene encodes CDR1 KGHSH and CDR2 LQKENI. The CDR3 sequence is CASSPHPRDASNTGELFF.

This chain connects TRBV5-1 to TRBJ2-5. The CDR3 covers 11 residues. The germline gives CDR1 SGHRS, CDR2 YFSETQ. CDR3: CASSAGETQYF. Full variable domain (missing parts from reference TRBV5-1 and TRBJ2-5): KAGVTQTPRYLIKTRGQQVTLSCSPISGHRSVSWYQQTPGQGLQFLFEYFSETQRNKGNFPGRFSGRQFSNSRSEMNVSTLELGDSALYLCASSAGETQYFGPGTRLLVL.

The chain links TRBV6-5 to TRBJ1-4; the TCRdb call, TRBD1, lacks DNA for checking. Germline V gene sequence: CDR1 MNHEY, CDR2 SVGAGI. This CDR3 comprises 14 residues. The CDR3 region is CASSLQGEGEKLFF.

This chain uses TRBV29-1 with TRBJ1-2; TCRdb indicates TRBD1, and absent DNA this call remains unverified. The CDR3 has 16 amino acids. Per the germline V gene, CDR1 is SQVTM and CDR2 is ANQGSEA. CDR3 amino acids: CSVVPLVRGQAYGYTF.

J is TRBJ1-1 and V is TRBV12-3 or TRBV12-4. This CDR3 has 14 amino acids. The CDR3: CASSFKDSWTEAFF.

The chain links TRBV27 to TRBJ2-5. The CDR3 contains 14 residues. Looked up from germline, CDR1 is MNHEY and CDR2 is SMNVEV (reference sequence). Here the CDR3 reads CASSLGMSQETQYF.

The J gene is TRBJ2-3, the V gene TRBV5-1. This CDR3 is 12 amino acids long. Germline V gene sequence: CDR1 SGHRS, CDR2 YFSETQ. The chain's CDR3 is CASSSRADTQYF.